This T cell receptor (beta chain) was captured in a study of cytomegalovirus exposure and HLA in healthy donors. Comments on this clone: The antigen is undetermined. An end of the junction does not agree with germline; a read error may underlie this. This same CDR3 is encoded by further DNA sequences in the sample.

Study-wide points: Information on immune exposure was restricted to one variable (CMV serostatus). In an earlier analysis, most TCR beta V segments were productive about 87% or about 30% of the time. Several of the most significant clusters appeared linked to common viral pathogens, based on a later analysis. Later analysis identified a missense DCLRE1C variant that was linked to TCR beta V- and J-gene trimming.

Vbeta (60) and Jbeta (13) primers were used in the PCR. Only in-frame clones appear in the TCRdb table, and some are missing; sequencing was by immunoSEQ multiplex PCR. The listing contains some 150,000 clones. Germline V CDR1 and CDR2: MNHEY, SVGAGI. The length of the CDR3 is 16 residues. The chain uses TRBV6-5 and TRBJ2-7; the match to TRBD2 covers 11 bases. This receptor was identified in a man in his forties or fifties in good health and CMV-seronegative. The material sequenced was PBMCs. In DNA form, the CDR3 reads TGTGCTAGCAGTTACTCCGGACTAGCGGGCTCCTACGAGCAGTACTTC. Translation gives CASSYSGLAGSYEQYF.